This is a list of T cell receptor beta chains from one sample in a study of cytomegalovirus exposure and HLA in healthy donors. Some clones are missing from TCRdb's copy, which holds only in-frame ones; the method was immunoSEQ multiplex PCR. The sample includes about 170,000 clones, 79% of them seen just once. The source material was PBMCs. Every receptor here comes from a woman in her forties or fifties in good health and CMV-seronegative. Each CDR3 is given with its conserved first and last residue. The D gene is left open where the match is weak. Clone size is stated in some rows and not others, as once, few, many or a class when expanded.

NA,TRBJ1-1,NA,TRBV5-1,TGCGCCAGCAGCCGACAGGATCTCCGATACACTGAAGCTTTCTTT,CASSRQDLRYTEAFF
NA,TRBJ1-2,TRBD1,TRBV28,TGTGCCAGCAGTTCCCCGACAGGGCTAGTAGGTGGCTACACCTTC,CASSSPTGLVGGYTF
NA,TRBJ2-7,NA,TRBV5-6,TGTGCCAGCAGCTTGGGGGCCCAGGGGATCTACGAGCAGTACTTC,CASSLGAQGIYEQYF
few,TRBJ1-1,NA,TRBV6-6,TGTGCCAGCAGTTTTCCGGGGGATAACACTGAAGCTTTCTTT,CASSFPGDNTEAFF
NA,TRBJ1-4,TRBD1,TRBV4-3,TGCGCCAGCAGCCAGGGGACAGGGGGAGGCGAAAAACTGTTTTTT,CASSQGTGGGEKLFF
NA,TRBJ1-3,NA,TRBV27,TGTGCCAGCAGTTCCGCGACAGGCGGAGGAAACACCATATATTTT,CASSSATGGGNTIYF
NA,TRBJ2-1,TRBD2,TRBV18,TGTGCCAGCTCACTGGGACTAGCGGGAGCGCAAAATGAGCAGTTCTTC,CASSLGLAGAQNEQFF
NA,TRBJ1-1,NA,TRBV4-2,TGTGCCAGCAGGCACCGACAGCCAAACCCCACTGAAGCTTTCTTT,CASRHRQPNPTEAFF
NA,TRBJ2-3,TRBD2,TRBV7-8,TGTGCCAGCAGCTTGCTAGCGGGGAGCACAGATACGCAGTATTTT,CASSLLAGSTDTQYF
NA,TRBJ1-1,NA,TRBV6-5,TGTGCCAGCAGTTACTCGAGGGCTTTGAACACTGAAGCTTTCTTT,CASSYSRALNTEAFF
NA,TRBJ2-1,NA,TRBV6-5,TGTGCCAGCACCAGTTCCTCCTACAATGAGCAGTTCTTC,CASTSSSYNEQFF
NA,TRBJ2-1,TRBD2,TRBV6-5,TGTGCCAGCAGTTCTGGGACTACCTACAATGAGCAGTTCTTC,CASSSGTTYNEQFF
once,TRBJ2-7,TRBD1,TRBV9,TGTGCCAGCAGCGCAGAACAGGGGGCGAGGGAGCAGTACTTC,CASSAEQGAREQYF
NA,TRBJ1-6,NA,TRBV6-5,TGTGCCAGCAAGAAACAAACCTCCAATTCACCCCTCCACTTT,CASKKQTSNSPLHF
NA,TRBJ1-1,TRBD1,TRBV9,TGTGCCAGCAGCGTACAGGGGGCAACTGAAGCTTTCTTT,CASSVQGATEAFF
few,TRBJ1-1,TRBD1,TRBV18,TGTGCCAGCTCACCTTCGACAGGGGTTACTGAAGCTTTCTTT,CASSPSTGVTEAFF
NA,TRBJ1-1,NA,TRBV25-1,TGTGCCAGCATCGGAACGAGGACTGAAGCTTTCTTT,CASIGTRTEAFF
NA,TRBJ2-3,TRBD2,TRBV11-2,TGTGCCAGCAGCTACGGGACTAGCGGGGGACCTTACACAGATACGCAGTATTTT,CASSYGTSGGPYTDTQYF
NA,TRBJ2-7,NA,TRBV6-5,TGTGCCAGCAGTTCTCACAGCCCCTACGAGCAGTACTTC,CASSSHSPYEQYF
NA,TRBJ2-6,NA,TRBV4-3,TGCGCCAGCAGCCAGGTTTGGGGGGTTGGGGCCAACGTCCTGACTTTC,CASSQVWGVGANVLTF
NA,TRBJ1-4,TRBD1,TRBV5-6,TGTGCCAGCAGCGGGGGACAGATGGCAAGGGAAAAACTGTTTTTT,CASSGGQMAREKLFF
NA,TRBJ1-5,TRBD1,TRBV28,TGTGCCAGCACCCCCGGGACAGCTAATCAGCCCCAGCATTTT,CASTPGTANQPQHF
NA,TRBJ1-2,NA,TRBV7-8,TGTGCCAGCAGCCTAGTTAGTATCGGGACTGATTTGAACGGCTACACCTTC,CASSLVSIGTDLNGYTF
NA,TRBJ2-1,TRBD2,TRBV7-9,TGTGCCAGCAGCTTAGGAGCGGGGGGAGGATTCGATGAGCAGTTCTTC,CASSLGAGGGFDEQFF
NA,TRBJ2-1,NA,TRBV11-2,TGTGCCAGCAGCTTAGGTGGGGGGAAAGCCTACAATGAGCAGTTCTTC,CASSLGGGKAYNEQFF
NA,TRBJ2-1,TRBD1,TRBV6-6,TGTGTCAGCAGTCTAGAAGGACAGGGGAGATATGAGCAGTTCTTC,CVSSLEGQGRYEQFF
NA,TRBJ2-2,TRBD2,TRBV6-6,TGTGCCGGGAGGCGGGGGGGCGGCGGGGAGCTGTTTTTT,CAGRRGGGGELFF
NA,TRBJ1-2,NA,TRBV6-1,TGTGCCAGCAGTGAAGTCAGGGACTATGGCTACACCTTC,CASSEVRDYGYTF
NA,TRBJ1-1,NA,TRBV28,TGTGCCAGCAGTTTATGGGGGGCCGGGGAACAAGAAGCTTTCTTT,CASSLWGAGEQEAFF
NA,TRBJ2-1,NA,TRBV30,TGTGCCTGGTGTACGGACAATGAGCAGTTCTTC,CAWCTDNEQFF
NA,TRBJ2-5,NA,TRBV7-2,TGTGCCAGCAGCTTAGCGCGGCGGGGCCGAGAGACCCAGTACTTC,CASSLARRGRETQYF
NA,TRBJ1-1,NA,TRBV6-5,TGTGCCAGCAGTTACCCCGGTATGAGGAACACTGAAGCTTTCTTT,CASSYPGMRNTEAFF
few,TRBJ2-1,NA,TRBV6-6,TGTGCCAGCAGTTGGAACGGGTACAATGAGCAGTTCTTC,CASSWNGYNEQFF
NA,TRBJ1-6,TRBD1,TRBV7-2,TGTGCCAGCAGCTTACAACAACAGGGGTCCGGTTCACCCCTCCACTTT,CASSLQQQGSGSPLHF
NA,TRBJ1-2,TRBD1,TRBV6-5,TGTGCCAGCAGTCAGCCGGGGCAGGGGGCGGGCGGCTACACCTTC,CASSQPGQGAGGYTF
NA,TRBJ2-3,NA,TRBV27,TGTGCCAGCAGTAGGCAGGGCCAGAACACAGATACGCAGTATTTT,CASSRQGQNTDTQYF
NA,TRBJ1-4,TRBD1,TRBV5-1,TGCGCCAGCAGCCCCGGGGACAGGGCAAATGAAAAACTGTTTTTT,CASSPGDRANEKLFF
NA,TRBJ2-1,TRBD2,TRBV10-3,TGTGCCATCAGTGAGGGGGCGGGGGGGTCCTACAATGAGCAGTTCTTC,CAISEGAGGSYNEQFF
once,TRBJ2-3,TRBD1,TRBV5-1,TGCGCCAGCAGCACCGAGACAGGGCGCACAGATACGCAGTATTTT,CASSTETGRTDTQYF
NA,TRBJ1-1,NA,TRBV19,TGTGCCAGTAGGTCAGCGGGGGAAGCTTTCTTT,CASRSAGEAFF
NA,TRBJ2-7,NA,TRBV10-3,TGTGCCATCAGTGGAGGGGGACGGACCCTCTCCGGCTCCTACGAGCAGTACTTC,CAISGGGRTLSGSYEQYF
NA,TRBJ2-2,TRBD2,TRBV27,TGTGCCAGCAGTCGTAAGAGCGGGAGTTCATACACCGGGGAGCTGTTTTTT,CASSRKSGSSYTGELFF
NA,TRBJ1-4,NA,TRBV18,TGTGCCAGCTCCCAATCAGGTGCAACTAATGAAAAACTGTTTTTT,CASSQSGATNEKLFF
NA,TRBJ1-3,NA,TRBV28,TGTGCCAGCACAGGAGGGTCACCTGGAAACACCATATATTTT,CASTGGSPGNTIYF
NA,TRBJ2-5,NA,TRBV18,TGTGCCAGCTCACCTGTCAGGGCACGGGAGACCCAGTACTTC,CASSPVRARETQYF
few,TRBJ2-5,TRBD2,TRBV10-3,TGTGCCATCAGTGAGGGAAGCGGGGCCCAAGAGACCCAGTACTTC,CAISEGSGAQETQYF
NA,TRBJ2-1,TRBD2,TRBV7-3,TGTGCCAGCAGAAGGGAAGCGGGAGAGCAGTTCTTC,CASRREAGEQFF
NA,TRBJ2-7,TRBD2,TRBV28,TGTGCCAGCAGTTTATCCCCTAGCGGGAGGGTCGACGAGCAGTACTTC,CASSLSPSGRVDEQYF
NA,TRBJ2-7,NA,TRBV27,TGTGCCAGCAGTATCTTATCCGGGACTCCCAACGAGCAGTACTTC,CASSILSGTPNEQYF
NA,TRBJ2-7,TRBD2,TRBV11-2,TGTGCCAGCAGCAATAGCGGGTGGAACGAGCAGTACTTC,CASSNSGWNEQYF
few,TRBJ1-2,NA,TRBV11-3,TGTGCCCAGCCGAGGAAAGCCTATGGCTACACCTTC,CAQPRKAYGYTF
NA,TRBJ1-2,NA,TRBV4-1,TGCGCCAGCAGCCAAGAGTTGACCGGGGAAATCTATGGCTACACCTTC,CASSQELTGEIYGYTF
NA,TRBJ2-1,NA,TRBV7-6,TGTGCCAGCAGCGTAGGGGGGCGCTCCTACAATGAGCAGTTCTTC,CASSVGGRSYNEQFF